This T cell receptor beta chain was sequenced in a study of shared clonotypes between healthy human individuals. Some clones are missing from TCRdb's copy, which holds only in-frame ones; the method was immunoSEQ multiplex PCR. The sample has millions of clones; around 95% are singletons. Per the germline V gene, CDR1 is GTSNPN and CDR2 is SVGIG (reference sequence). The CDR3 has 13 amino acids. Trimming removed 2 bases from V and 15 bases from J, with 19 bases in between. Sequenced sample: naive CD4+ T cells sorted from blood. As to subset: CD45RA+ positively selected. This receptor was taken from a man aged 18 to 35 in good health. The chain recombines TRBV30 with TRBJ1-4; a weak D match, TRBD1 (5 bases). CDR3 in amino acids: CAWSSAAPGPMFF. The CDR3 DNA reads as TGTGCCTGGAGTTCGGCGGCCCCGGGACCGATGTTTTTT.